The 29 T cell receptor beta chains given below trace back to one sample, sequenced in a study of T cell repertoires in cytomegalovirus infection. MiXCR was run by TCRdb on the reads, yielding one entry per CDR3 protein. Among 110,000 to 150,000 distinct CDR3 sequences listed, approximately 30% were seen once. The antigens of these receptors remain unknown. The sequenced sample was CD8+ T cells from cultured PBMCs, obtained from culture after CMV antigen stimulation. The receptor set was obtained from a human donor in good health (CMV status not recorded). Some clones in this sample may be carry-over from other donors' samples.

The V call is TRBV7-9, the J call TRBJ2-7, with unresolved D. The germline V and J ends were trimmed by 5 bases and 3 bases, with 8 bases remaining between them. In germline, CDR1 is SEHNR, CDR2 FQNEAQ (reference sequence). CDR3 length equals 12 residues. The CDR3 DNA sequence: TGTGCCAGCAGCCTGAGCAACTACGAGCAGTACTTC. Residues: CASSLSNYEQYF.

V usage is TRBV6-8 and J usage is TRBJ1-2, with 7 bases lining up with TRBD1. The CDR3 is made up of 15 amino acids. J lost 0 bases, V lost 4 bases, and 5 bases had no gene match. The germline CDR1 and CDR2 sequences are MNHGY and SAAAGT. The CDR3 DNA sequence: TGTGCCAGCAGTTCCGGCGGGACAGCTAACTATGGCTACACCTTC. It translates to CASSSGGTANYGYTF.

This clonotype was seen ten or more times. The chain has TRBV7-9 and TRBJ1-4; the D is unclear. In germline, CDR1 is SEHNR, CDR2 FQNEAQ (reference sequence). The CDR3 runs 14 residues. The V end was cut by 6 bases, the J end by 2 bases, with 10 bases between. The CDR3 here is CASSGDGTNEKLFF. The CDR3 region has the DNA TGTGCCAGCAGTGGAGACGGGACTAATGAAAAACTGTTTTTT.

This clonotype came up many times. The chain employs TRBV2 and TRBJ1-2; possibly TRBD1 for D (5 bases). V was pared by 6 bases and J by 6 bases, with 17 bases between. The CDR3 spans 14 residues. The germline V gene has CDR1 SNHLY and CDR2 FYNNEI. DNA for the CDR3: TGTGCCAGCAGATACGACAGTGGTTACGATGGCTACACCTTC. It encodes CASRYDSGYDGYTF. The whole variable domain, filled in from reference TRBV2 and TRBJ1-2, reads EPEVTQTPSHQVTQMGQEVILRCVPISNHLYFYWYRQILGQKVEFLVSFYNNEISEKSEIFDDQFSVERPDGSNFTLKIRSTKLEDSAMYFCASRYDSGYDGYTFGSGTRLTVV.

This clonotype occurred many times. The chain couples TRBV27 to TRBJ1-5; D gene ambiguous. Trimming shortened V by 1 base and J by 2 bases, and 3 bases separated the two germline ends. Germline V lookup: CDR1 MNHEY, CDR2 SMNVEV (reference sequence). The CDR3 loop spans 13 amino acids. The CDR3 is CASSLWGNQPQHF. CDR3 DNA: TGTGCCAGCAGTTTATGGGGCAATCAGCCCCAGCATTTT.

This clonotype has more than one count but fewer than ten. V is TRBV7-9 and J is TRBJ2-1; maybe TRBD1 (6 bases). CDR1 and CDR2 (germline): SEHNR, FQNEAQ (reference sequence). This CDR3 contains 16 residues. The V end lost 0 bases, the J end lost 5 bases, and 14 bases lay between the germline ends. CDR3 coding DNA: TGTGCCAGCAGCTTAGCGCTGGCAGGGGCCGACAATGAGCAGTTCTTC. Amino acids: CASSLALAGADNEQFF.

This clonotype was observed a few times. The chain combines TRBV7-2 with TRBJ1-2; a weak D match, TRBD1 (5 bases). V lost 4 bases and J 8 bases, leaving 17 bases between the germline ends. CDR1 is SGHTA and CDR2 is FQGNSA in the germline V gene. This CDR3 is 14 amino acids long. The CDR3 here is CASSYLTGTRGYTF. The CDR3 bases are TGTGCCAGCAGCTACCTGACCGGGACTCGGGGCTACACCTTC. The full variable domain, completed using reference TRBV7-2 and TRBJ1-2, is GAGVSQSPSNKVTEKGKDVELRCDPISGHTALYWYRQSLGQGLEFLIYFQGNSAPDKSGLPSDRFSAERTGGSVSTLTIQRTQQEDSAVYLCASSYLTGTRGYTFGSGTRLTVV.

V is TRBV24-1 and J is TRBJ2-1, with 13 bases fitting TRBD2. Germline V gene data show CDR1 as KGHDR and CDR2 as SFDVKD. The CDR3 extends over 17 amino acids. V shed 4 bases and J 6 bases; nucleotides not matched to a gene: 8. The CDR3 DNA follows: TGTGCCACCAGTGAATCAACTAGCGGGGGGGCCGGCAATGAGCAGTTCTTC. Translation gives CATSESTSGGAGNEQFF.

In DNA form, the CDR3 reads TGCGCCAGCAGCCAAGAGGACAGGGAAGCCTACGAGCAGTACTTC. As protein: CASSQEDREAYEQYF. The chain recombines TRBV4-1 with TRBJ2-7; 8 bases are shared with TRBD1. CDR1 is MGHRA, CDR2 YSYEKL, per germline. CDR3 length: 15 amino acids. V lost 0 bases, J lost 2 bases, and 3 bases stayed unmatched.

J is TRBJ2-3 and V is TRBV19, with TRBD1 matching over 8 bases. The CDR3 has 17 amino acids. The germline CDR1 and CDR2 sequences are LNHDA and SQIVND (reference sequence). Trimming cost V 5 bases and J 6 bases; bases outside gene matches: 16. The CDR3: CASSFTRTGTSSDTQYF. CDR3 nucleotide sequence: TGTGCCAGTAGTTTTACCAGGACAGGGACCAGCTCCGATACGCAGTATTTT.

The gene calls are TRBV27 and TRBJ2-1, with 7 bases identical to TRBD1. CDR3 length: 15 residues. With 5 bases clipped from V and 7 bases from J, the junction kept 11 bases outside the gene matches. CDR1 is MNHEY, CDR2 SMNVEV, per germline (reference sequence). The CDR3 DNA is TGTGCCAGCAGTCCTGGGGTGGGACAGATGAATGAGCAGTTCTTC. It is translated as CASSPGVGQMNEQFF.

This clonotype is labeled medium-sized. V and J are TRBV4-1 and TRBJ1-1, with D unresolved. This CDR3 contains 14 residues. Germline V gene sequence: CDR1 MGHRA, CDR2 YSYEKL. V was pared by 1 base and J by 8 bases, with 14 bases between. The CDR3 is CASSQGPLSVEAFF. The CDR3 DNA reads as TGCGCCAGCAGCCAAGGACCCCTTAGTGTAGAAGCTTTCTTT.

This clonotype was counted between two and nine times. The rearrangement uses TRBV12-3 or TRBV12-4 and TRBJ2-3; TRBD2 matches at 7 bases. J was trimmed by 0 bases and V by 6 bases; bases with no gene match: 9. The CDR3 loop spans 16 amino acids. The CDR3 here is CASRARDYSSTDTQYF. The CDR3, as DNA: TGTGCCAGCAGGGCCCGGGACTATTCTAGCACAGATACGCAGTATTTT.

The gene calls are TRBV7-8 and TRBJ2-1; the D gene is possibly TRBD2 (6 bases). Germline V lookup: CDR1 SGHVS, CDR2 FQNEAQ. V was shortened by 3 bases and J by 8 bases, with 17 bases between the two germline ends. This CDR3 has 15 residues. CDR3 sequence: CASSLSAGYADEQFF. The CDR3, as DNA: TGTGCCAGCAGCTTGTCCGCGGGGTATGCGGATGAGCAGTTCTTC.

The chain is built from TRBV7-9 and TRBJ2-4; no clear D. V lost 4 bases to trimming and J lost 2 bases, with 12 bases between them. Per germline, CDR1 SEHNR and CDR2 FQNEAQ (reference sequence). CDR3 size: 15 residues. The CDR3 nucleotides read TGTGCCAGCAGCTCCCTTCTGAGGACCAAAAACATTCAGTACTTC. This codes for CASSSLLRTKNIQYF.

This clonotype was recorded a few times. The chain is built from TRBV7-6 and TRBJ2-1, with unresolved D. V was cut by 6 bases and J by 0 bases, with 12 bases left in between. Germline loops: CDR1 SGHVS, CDR2 FNYEAQ. This CDR3 spans 15 amino acids. The CDR3 sequence is CASSSDWSSYNEQFF. The CDR3 bases are TGTGCCAGCAGTTCTGACTGGAGCTCCTACAATGAGCAGTTCTTC.

The V gene is TRBV7-2, the J gene TRBJ2-3; 9 bases are a match to TRBD2. The germline V gene has CDR1 SGHTA and CDR2 FQGNSA. J gave up 4 bases and V 5 bases, and 10 bases lay outside the gene matches. CDR3 length: 16 amino acids. CDR3 sequence (DNA): TGTGCCAGCAGCCAAGGCGGGACTAGCTTCCCAGATACGCAGTATTTT. It translates to CASSQGGTSFPDTQYF.

The J gene is TRBJ1-2, the V gene TRBV19, with D unresolved. Per the germline V gene, CDR1 is LNHDA and CDR2 is SQIVND (reference sequence). The CDR3 spans 13 residues. Trimming left V 4 bases short and J 5 bases short, with 11 bases between. The CDR3 bases are TGTGCCAGTAGTAGCGACAAAGCATATGGCTACACCTTC. This codes for CASSSDKAYGYTF.

This chain uses TRBV5-6 with TRBJ2-7, with TRBD2 matching over 7 bases. V shed 4 bases and J 3 bases; nucleotides not matched to a gene: 4. Germline CDR1 reads SGHDT; CDR2 reads YYEEEE. The CDR3 totals 13 residues. CDR3: CASSHRDYYEQYF. CDR3 coding DNA: TGTGCCAGCAGCCACCGGGACTACTACGAGCAGTACTTC.

This clonotype was seen more than once but under ten times. CDR3: CSVEDLTGGPNYGYTF. In nucleotides, the CDR3 is TGCAGCGTTGAAGATCTCACAGGAGGGCCCAACTATGGCTACACCTTC. The rearrangement uses TRBV29-1 and TRBJ1-2; tentatively, D is TRBD1 (5 bases). The CDR3 consists of 16 residues. The V end lost 0 bases, the J end lost 2 bases, and 16 bases lay between the germline ends. Per the germline V gene, CDR1 is SQVTM and CDR2 is ANQGSEA.

Ten or more counts support this clonotype. DNA of the CDR3: TGTGCCAGCAGCCCTCCCGACCAGGGGGAGGAGACCCAGTACTTC. Its protein product is CASSPPDQGEETQYF. V gene TRBV7-6 combines with J gene TRBJ2-5; TRBD1 agrees at 7 bases. Germline V gene sequence: CDR1 SGHVS, CDR2 FNYEAQ. The CDR3 has 15 amino acids. V dropped 5 bases and J dropped 5; count of bases not matched to a gene: 11.

This clonotype appeared many times. The V call is TRBV7-8, the J call TRBJ2-3; 7 bases are shared with TRBD2. J lost 1 base, V lost 5 bases, and 9 bases had no gene match. Germline V CDR1 and CDR2: SGHVS, FQNEAQ. There are 16 residues in the CDR3. CDR3 region: CASSPLAGDRTDTQYF. The CDR3 nucleotides are TGTGCCAGCAGCCCCTTGGCGGGGGACCGCACAGATACGCAGTATTTT.

This clonotype was detected a few times. This chain joins TRBV7-9 and TRBJ1-1; no clear D. V was pared by 5 bases and J by 6 bases, with 13 bases between. This CDR3 spans 13 amino acids. Germline V lookup: CDR1 SEHNR, CDR2 FQNEAQ (reference sequence). The CDR3 region is CASSPVEKPEAFF. The CDR3 DNA reads TGTGCCAGCAGCCCGGTGGAGAAGCCTGAAGCTTTCTTT.

In this sample, this clonotype turned up a few times. This sequence joins TRBV19 and TRBJ1-1; D is uncertain. The CDR3 has 13 residues. CDR1 and CDR2 (germline): LNHDA, SQIVND (reference sequence). Deletions cut 5 bases from V and 5 bases from J, with 12 bases between. This CDR3 reads CASSREGWTEAFF. CDR3 coding DNA: TGTGCCAGTAGTCGAGAGGGATGGACTGAAGCTTTCTTT. The full variable domain, its missing parts supplied by reference TRBV19 and TRBJ1-1, is DGGITQSPKYLFRKEGQNVTLSCEQNLNHDAMYWYRQDPGQGLRLIYYSQIVNDFQKGDIAEGYSVSREKKESFPLTVTSAQKNPTAFYLCASSREGWTEAFFGQGTRLTVV.

This clonotype has a handful of counts. The CDR3 DNA reads as TGTGCCAGCAGCCGCCCTTTGGGCGAGCAGTACTTC. Protein product: CASSRPLGEQYF. The genes are TRBV7-6 and TRBJ2-7; no definite D call. The CDR3 runs to 12 residues. Per germline, CDR1 SGHVS and CDR2 FNYEAQ. The V end lost 5 bases, the J end lost 6 bases, and 11 bases lay between the germline ends. Filled out from reference TRBV7-6 and TRBJ2-7, the complete variable domain reads GAGVSQSPRYKVTKRGQDVALRCDPISGHVSLYWYRQALGQGPEFLTYFNYEAQQDKSGLPNDRFSAERPEGSISTLTIQRTEQRDSAMYRCASSRPLGEQYFGPGTRLTVT.

The V and J genes are TRBV9 and TRBJ2-3; tentative D call: TRBD2 (5 bases). The V gene lost 0 bases and the J gene lost 7 bases, with 12 bases spanning the gap. Germline loops: CDR1 SGDLS, CDR2 YYNGEE. This CDR3 has 14 amino acids. The DNA of the CDR3 is TGTGCCAGCAGCGTAGGAGGCGGACTGAATACGCAGTATTTT. This encodes CASSVGGGLNTQYF.

This clonotype was picked up a small number of times. The genes are TRBV7-8 and TRBJ2-7; TRBD2 aligns across 8 bases. Per the germline V gene, CDR1 is SGHVS and CDR2 is FQNEAQ. This CDR3 spans 16 amino acids. V dropped 2 bases and J dropped 2; count of bases not matched to a gene: 8. CDR3 sequence (DNA): TGTGCCAGCAGCTTAAGAGGCGGGGGGCCAACCTACGAGCAGTACTTC. Translated, it gives CASSLRGGGPTYEQYF.

This clonotype turned up a few times. This sequence joins TRBV19 and TRBJ2-3, with 9 bases lining up with TRBD2. The CDR3 is 16 residues long. Germline V gene data show CDR1 as LNHDA and CDR2 as SQIVND (reference sequence). V lost 4 bases and J lost 2; bases outside the gene matches: 7. CDR3 protein: CASSTGAGGITDTQYF. The CDR3 DNA is TGTGCCAGTAGTACCGGCGCGGGGGGGATCACAGATACGCAGTATTTT.

The chain carries TRBV6-6 and TRBJ2-3, with D perhaps matching TRBD1 or TRBD2 (5 bases each). V dropped 8 bases and J dropped 7 bases, with 16 bases sitting between them. CDR1 is MNHNY, CDR2 SVGAGI, per germline (reference sequence). The CDR3 spans 13 residues. CDR3 in amino acids: CASLGPTRNTQYF. For the CDR3, the DNA is TGTGCCAGCCTGGGACCAACTAGAAATACGCAGTATTTT.